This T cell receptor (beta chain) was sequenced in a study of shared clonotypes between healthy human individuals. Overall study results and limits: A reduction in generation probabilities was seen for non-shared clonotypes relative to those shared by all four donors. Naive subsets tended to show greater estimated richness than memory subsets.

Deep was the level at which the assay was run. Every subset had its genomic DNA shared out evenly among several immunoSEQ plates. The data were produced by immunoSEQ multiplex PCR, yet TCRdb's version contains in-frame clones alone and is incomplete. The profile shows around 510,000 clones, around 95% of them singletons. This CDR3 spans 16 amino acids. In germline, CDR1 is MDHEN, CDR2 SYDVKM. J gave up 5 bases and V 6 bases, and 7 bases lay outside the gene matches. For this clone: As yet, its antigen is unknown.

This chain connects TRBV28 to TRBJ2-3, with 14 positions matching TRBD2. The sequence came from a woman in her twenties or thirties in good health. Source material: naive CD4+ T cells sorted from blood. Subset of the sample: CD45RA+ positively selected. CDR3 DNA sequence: TGTGCCAGCAGCCCGGGACTAGCGGGAGATGTAGATACGCAGTATTTT. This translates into CASSPGLAGDVDTQYF.